What follows describes a single T cell receptor (beta chain). The antigen is undetermined. This specimen includes other DNA sequences encoding the same CDR3. The data belong to a study of T cell responses to AZD1222 COVID-19 vaccine. About the research overall: Second doses at about 4 or about 12 weeks were pooled.

In germline, CDR1 is KGHSH, CDR2 LQKENI. V lost 3 bases and J 1 base, leaving 6 bases between the germline ends. The CDR3 length is 13 residues. Overall study results and limits: Spike-specific TCR breadth rose after two AZD1222 doses, and depth rose as well.

The table came from immunoSEQ multiplex PCR; TCRdb's copy has only in-frame clones and leaves some out. Found here are 73,000 or so clones, 75% to 85% of them singletons; the top ten hold roughly 5%. The sample in question was peripheral blood, obtained on day 0 of AZD1222 vaccination. The chain is built from TRBV18 and TRBJ1-1; D gene uncertain. This sequence was found in an adult in good health. CDR3 in DNA: TGTGCCAGCTCACCGCAGGAGAACACTGAAGCTTTCTTT. Protein product: CASSPQENTEAFF.